A single sample is the source of the 15 T cell receptor beta chains below, sequenced in a study of blood T cell repertoires in COVID-19. This table comes from immunoSEQ multiplex PCR, and its TCRdb copy is limited to in-frame clones, with some not included. The sample yields about 350,000 clones, around 91% seen once. What was sequenced was peripheral blood. Receptors originate from a young woman who had recovered from COVID-19.

This rearrangement joins TRBV10-3 to TRBJ2-1; TRBD2 matches 11 bases. Germline V gene lookup returns CDR1 ENHRY and CDR2 SYGVKD. V lost 6 bases to trimming and J lost 2 bases; unmatched junction nucleotides: 15. The CDR3 covers 19 residues. The CDR3 sequence is CAISEGTSGTWGTYNEQFF. CDR3 bases: TGTGCCATCAGCGAGGGGACTAGCGGTACATGGGGTACCTACAATGAGCAGTTCTTC.

The genes are TRBV19 and TRBJ2-1, with 10 positions matching TRBD2. Trimming took 6 bases from V and 1 from J; bases not matched to a gene: 15. The CDR3 consists of 19 residues. CDR1 is LNHDA, CDR2 SQIVND, per germline (reference sequence). CDR3 DNA sequence: TGTGCCAGTAGCCAAAAACCCATAAGAGCGGGAGGGTCCTACAATGAGCAGTTCTTC. As protein: CASSQKPIRAGGSYNEQFF. The whole variable domain, filled in from reference TRBV19 and TRBJ2-1, reads DGGITQSPKYLFRKEGQNVTLSCEQNLNHDAMYWYRQDPGQGLRLIYYSQIVNDFQKGDIAEGYSVSREKKESFPLTVTSAQKNPTAFYLCASSQKPIRAGGSYNEQFFGPGTRLTVL.

The chain has TRBV12-2 and TRBJ1-6; TRBD1 reflects the table's D call only, with no check against the DNA. TRBV12-2 is a documented pseudogene. The CDR3 sequence is 16 residues long. In nucleotides, the CDR3 is TGTGCAAGTCGCTTAATCGGACAGGGTGGAAATTCACCCCTCCACTTT. Translating gives CASRLIGQGGNSPLHF.

This chain links TRBV5-1 with TRBJ2-6; D is perhaps TRBD2 (5 bases). The germline V gene encodes CDR1 SGHRS and CDR2 YFSETQ. V was trimmed by 2 bases and J by 1 base, leaving 7 bases between them. CDR3 length equals 15 residues. The CDR3 DNA follows: TGCGCCAGCAGCTTAAGGGAGTCTGGGGCCAACGTCCTGACTTTC. Its protein is CASSLRESGANVLTF.

The rearrangement uses TRBV11-2 and TRBJ1-2, with TRBD1 as a possible D gene (6 bases). Trimming cost V 3 bases and J 3 bases, with 11 bases left between them. This CDR3 is built from 14 residues. Looked up from germline, CDR1 is SGHAT and CDR2 is FQNNGV. This CDR3 is CASSFEGGDYGYTF. Written as DNA, the CDR3 is TGTGCCAGCAGCTTCGAGGGGGGGGACTATGGCTACACCTTC.

This clone has a single count. In the same sample, other DNA sequences code for this CDR3. The chain carries TRBV6-2 or TRBV6-3 and TRBJ2-4; 9 nucleotides align to TRBD1. The CDR3 runs 13 residues. The junction had 3 bases not matched to a gene; V was cut back by 6 bases and J by 6 bases. CDR1 is MNHEY, CDR2 SVGEGT, per germline. The CDR3 nucleotides read TGTGCCAGCAGCCGGGACAGGGCAAACATTCAGTACTTC. It encodes CASSRDRANIQYF.

V is TRBV24-1 and J is TRBJ2-2; 8 bases are shared with TRBD2. The germline CDR1 and CDR2 sequences are KGHDR and SFDVKD. The CDR3 is made up of 13 amino acids. J lost 4 bases, V lost 7 bases, and 1 base had no gene match. CDR3 bases: TGTGCCACCAGCCTAGCGGGCACCGGGGAGCTGTTTTTT. Amino acids: CATSLAGTGELFF.

The V gene is TRBV4-3, the J gene TRBJ2-1, with 11 bases lining up with TRBD2. Losses at the gene ends were 0 bases for V and 9 bases for J; bases not matched to a gene: 10. The CDR3 sequence is 17 residues long. Germline V CDR1 and CDR2: LGHNA, YSLEER. The CDR3 region is CASSQEPPTSGMTEQFF. The CDR3 bases are TGCGCCAGCAGCCAAGAGCCCCCGACTAGCGGGATGACTGAGCAGTTCTTC.

V gene TRBV13 combines with J gene TRBJ2-7; D gene unclear. Germline V gene lookup returns CDR1 PRHDT and CDR2 FYEKMQ (reference sequence). CDR3 length: 13 amino acids. V was shortened by 0 bases and J by 4 bases, with 7 bases between the two germline ends. The CDR3 DNA follows: TGTGCCAGCAGCTTAGGCCTACTTTACGAGCAGTACGTC. As protein: CASSLGLLYEQYV.

V and J are TRBV2 and TRBJ1-2; D gene ambiguous. This CDR3 contains 13 residues. Germline CDR1 is SNHLY and CDR2 is FYNNEI. Trimming took 3 bases from V and 9 from J, leaving 14 bases between them. The CDR3 is CASSDERASRYTF. The CDR3 DNA follows: TGTGCCAGCAGTGACGAGAGGGCTTCCCGCTACACCTTC.

The chain is built from TRBV5-6 and TRBJ2-3; 7 bases are a match to TRBD2. Germline lookup yields CDR1 SGHDT and CDR2 YYEEEE. J lost 5 bases, V lost 0 bases, and 6 bases had no gene match. This CDR3 has 15 residues. The CDR3 region is CASSLVSGEGDTQYF. CDR3 nucleotide sequence: TGTGCCAGCAGCTTGGTTTCCGGGGAGGGAGATACGCAGTATTTT.

The CDR3 nucleotides are TGTGCCAGCAGTTACTCGGCAGGAAACACTGAAGCTTTCTTT. Translating it yields CASSYSAGNTEAFF. The rearrangement joins TRBV6-2 or TRBV6-3 to TRBJ1-1; D gene unclear. The V gene's germline CDR1 is MNHEY and CDR2 SVGEGT. The V and J ends lost 0 bases and 2 bases respectively, with 7 bases between them. The CDR3 is made up of 14 amino acids.

This chain connects TRBV7-2 to TRBJ1-1, with D unresolved. CDR3 length equals 14 residues. V lost 5 bases to trimming and J lost 7 bases, with 17 bases between them. CDR1 and CDR2 (germline): SGHTA, FQGNSA. CDR3 sequence (DNA): TGTGCCAGCAGCGGAGCGGCAGGCATGCTTGAAGCTTTCTTT. This gives the protein CASSGAAGMLEAFF.

The chain uses TRBV24-1 and TRBJ1-1; TRBD1 is a possible D gene (6 bases). Germline V gene sequence: CDR1 KGHDR, CDR2 SFDVKD. CDR3 length: 14 residues. Trimming took 7 bases from V and 1 from J, leaving 12 bases between them. CDR3 protein: CATSPTGSNTEAFF. CDR3 DNA: TGTGCCACCAGCCCGACAGGTTCGAACACTGAAGCTTTCTTT.

This chain uses TRBV6-5 with TRBJ2-3, with TRBD2 matching 11 bases. Per germline, CDR1 MNHEY and CDR2 SVGAGI. The CDR3 runs 16 residues. Trimming removed 2 bases from V and 5 bases from J; junction bases left unmatched: 6. In DNA, the CDR3 is TGTGCCAGCAGTTACACTAGCGGGGGTCCGGGAGATACGCAGTATTTT. Residues: CASSYTSGGPGDTQYF.